This TCR beta chain was identified during a study of identical twins. The CDR3 totals 14 residues. The J segment lost 7 bases and the V segment lost 5 bases, leaving 9 bases of the junction unmatched. CDR1 is SGHNT and CDR2 is YYREEE in the germline V gene (reference sequence). This clonotype has just a few counts. Template switching added a universal primer site; cDNA carried unique molecular identifiers. TCRdb ran MiXCR on the 5' RACE reads and lists one entry per CDR3 protein. The sample has hundreds of thousands of distinct CDR3 sequences; approximately 9% are singletons. The sample comprised memory (CD45RO+) T cells sorted from blood. This clonotype was obtained from a woman younger than 30 in good health. This sequence joins TRBV5-4 and TRBJ1-2; TRBD1 aligns across 9 bases. This CDR3 reads CASRPGQGLGGYTF. The CDR3 nucleotides are TGTGCCAGCAGACCGGGACAGGGATTGGGTGGCTACACCTTC.